Given below is one T cell receptor beta chain in context. Its specificity is not known. The read gets to within 3 residues of the CDR3 end, and the germline J gene fills in the rest. The data were produced by immunoSEQ multiplex PCR, yet TCRdb's version contains in-frame clones alone and is incomplete. The sample holds 30,000 to 40,000 clones, and no clone turns up only once. The CDR3 is 13 residues long. Germline V CDR1 and CDR2: SNHLY, FYNNEI. V was shortened by 6 bases and J by 6 bases, with 12 bases between the two germline ends. The data belong to a study of T cell clonality in common variable immunodeficiency. Broader study findings: Shared TCRbeta clones were fewer between CVID subjects than controls.

The chain employs TRBV2 and TRBJ1-5; maybe TRBD1 (5 bases). The material sequenced was peripheral blood mononuclear cells. This sequence was found in a person between 18 and 75 years old in good health. CDR3 residues: CASRPREAQPQHF. CDR3 bases read: TGTGCCAGCAGACCCAGGGAGGCTCAGCCC.